A selection of T cell receptor beta chains follows, all from one sample in a study of shared T cell receptors in the human thymus. The table came from immunoSEQ multiplex PCR; TCRdb's copy has only in-frame clones and leaves some out. The table includes 720,000 or so clones, approximately 85% detected once. The sample was also reused in another study, on human thymus T cells.

What was sequenced was thymocytes. The source of these receptors is a girl under three years old with a congenital heart defect. The CDR3 runs from the conserved cysteine through the conserved F or W. Each record gives: V gene, J gene, D gene, clone size, CDR3 DNA, CDR3 protein. A D gene is named only where the DNA matches it firmly. The size entry is marked missing in some rows and otherwise reads once, few, many or a size class.

TRBV6-1	TRBJ1-2	TRBD1	NA	TGTGCCATCCTCCGGGACAGGGACTATGGCTACACCTTC	CAILRDRDYGYTF
TRBV7-2	TRBJ1-3	NA	NA	TGTGCCAGCCTTAGCGAAAACACCATATATTTT	CASLSENTIYF
TRBV4-1	TRBJ1-4	NA	NA	TGCGCCAGCTCGAGCCAGGGTGATGAAAAACTGTTTTTT	CASSSQGDEKLFF
TRBV18	TRBJ1-5	TRBD1	once	TGTGCCAGCTCACCATATGTACAGGGGGGGGATCAGCCCCAGCATTTT	CASSPYVQGGDQPQHF
TRBV5-1	TRBJ2-5	TRBD1	NA	TGCGCCAGCAGCTACAGGGGTCAGACCCAGTACTTC	CASSYRGQTQYF
TRBV9	TRBJ2-2	TRBD2	few	TGTGCCAGCAGCGTCGGTGCCAAGGGCGGGGGGGCAGACACCGGGGAGCTGTTTTTT	CASSVGAKGGGADTGELFF
TRBV5-6	TRBJ2-3	TRBD2	NA	TGTGCCAGCAGCTTGCGGGAGGTTCTCTCAGGGAGGGGAGATACGCAGTATTTT	CASSLREVLSGRGDTQYF
TRBV11-2	TRBJ2-5	NA	few	TGTGCCAGCAGCTTAGAAGAGGGCCAGACCCAGTACTTC	CASSLEEGQTQYF
TRBV6-5	TRBJ1-1	NA	NA	TGTGCCAGCAGTTGGTACAGGTCGAATAACACTGAAGCTTTCTTT	CASSWYRSNNTEAFF
TRBV11-2	TRBJ1-2	NA	NA	TGTGCCAGCAGCTCCCTCGGGTCAAACTATGGCTACACCTTC	CASSSLGSNYGYTF